The 8 T cell receptor beta chains listed next were all sequenced from one sample in a study of T-cell memory formation after mild COVID-19. MiXCR was run by TCRdb on the 5' RACE reads, yielding one entry per CDR3 protein. The sample contains 550,000 to 700,000 distinct CDR3 sequences, roughly 18% of which appear only once. Sequenced input: PBMCs or a T cell subset sorted from them (not recorded which). The receptors were sampled from an adult woman who had mild COVID-19 (a few samples of this study predate the infection). Cell type and time point are not known.

This clonotype has a handful of counts. The chain carries TRBV10-3 and TRBJ2-6; 9 nucleotides align to TRBD2. This CDR3 spans 17 amino acids. The trim removed 3 bases at V and 2 bases at J, leaving 5 bases unmatched. Germline CDR1 and CDR2: ENHRY and SYGVKD. In DNA form, the CDR3 reads TGTGCCATCAGTGATAGCGGGAGCTTAGCTGGGGCCAACGTCCTGACTTTC. As protein: CAISDSGSLAGANVLTF.

This clonotype has just a few counts. The rearrangement joins TRBV27 to TRBJ2-1; D is ambiguous. CDR1 is MNHEY and CDR2 is SMNVEV in the germline V gene (reference sequence). CDR3 size: 13 residues. V lost 3 bases and J 4 bases, leaving 7 bases between the germline ends. Here the CDR3 reads CASSFGKYNEQFF. The CDR3 region has the DNA TGTGCCAGCAGTTTCGGAAAATACAATGAGCAGTTCTTC.

The chain combines TRBV5-6 with TRBJ2-7; 9 bases align to TRBD2. CDR3 length equals 18 residues. With 4 bases clipped from V and 2 bases from J, the junction kept 16 bases outside the gene matches. Germline V CDR1 and CDR2: SGHDT, YYEEEE. The CDR3 loop is CASSRRRRGASGTYEQYF. CDR3 coding DNA: TGTGCCAGCAGCCGCCGGCGCCGAGGGGCTAGCGGGACCTACGAGCAGTACTTC.

This clonotype came up a few times. The chain carries TRBV12-3 or TRBV12-4 and TRBJ1-1; no definite D call. Deletions cut 0 bases from V and 7 bases from J, with 9 bases between. The CDR3 covers 13 residues. CDR3 DNA: TGTGCCAGCAGTTTAGCAGGGCTTGGTGAAGCTTTCTTT. Amino acid sequence: CASSLAGLGEAFF.

This clonotype was picked up a small number of times. This chain joins TRBV5-6 and TRBJ2-7; TRBD1 matches at 9 bases. The CDR3 has 16 residues. V lost 0 bases, J lost 1 base, and 5 bases stayed unmatched. Per germline, CDR1 SGHDT and CDR2 YYEEEE. CDR3 loop: CASSLGPGQGSYEQYF. The DNA of the CDR3 is TGTGCCAGCAGCTTGGGGCCGGGACAGGGTTCCTACGAGCAGTACTTC. Filled out from reference TRBV5-6 and TRBJ2-7, the complete variable domain reads DAGVTQSPTHLIKTRGQQVTLRCSPKSGHDTVSWYQQALGQGPQFIFQYYEEEERQRGNFPDRFSGHQFPNYSSELNVNALLLGDSALYLCASSLGPGQGSYEQYFGPGTRLTVT.

The sample holds a few counts of this clonotype. The chain couples TRBV15 to TRBJ2-2, with unresolved D. The germline gives CDR1 LNHNV, CDR2 YYDKDF (reference sequence). The V gene lost 3 bases and the J gene lost 0 bases, with 5 bases spanning the gap. The length of the CDR3 is 14 residues. CDR3 coding DNA: TGTGCCACCAGCAGGAATCCGAACACCGGGGAGCTGTTTTTT. Residues: CATSRNPNTGELFF.

The V gene is TRBV27, the J gene TRBJ1-4; tentative D call: TRBD1 (5 bases). The CDR3 runs to 14 residues. Trimming pared 3 bases from V and 6 bases from J, leaving 11 bases between. Germline loops: CDR1 MNHEY, CDR2 SMNVEV (reference sequence). The CDR3 region is CASSLGLRDEKLFF. In DNA, the CDR3 is TGTGCCAGCAGTTTGGGGCTTCGGGATGAAAAACTGTTTTTT.

A word on this clonotype: Relative to the germline gene, one junction end is altered; a read error may explain this. V gene TRBV10-3 combines with J gene TRBJ2-5; 12 bases line up with TRBD2. Germline V lookup: CDR1 ENHRY, CDR2 SYGVKD. The CDR3 length is 17 residues. The CDR3 region has the DNA TGTGCCTCATCTCCTTGGACTAGCGGGACGAACCAAGAGACCCCGTACTTC. Translated: CASSPWTSGTNQETPYF.